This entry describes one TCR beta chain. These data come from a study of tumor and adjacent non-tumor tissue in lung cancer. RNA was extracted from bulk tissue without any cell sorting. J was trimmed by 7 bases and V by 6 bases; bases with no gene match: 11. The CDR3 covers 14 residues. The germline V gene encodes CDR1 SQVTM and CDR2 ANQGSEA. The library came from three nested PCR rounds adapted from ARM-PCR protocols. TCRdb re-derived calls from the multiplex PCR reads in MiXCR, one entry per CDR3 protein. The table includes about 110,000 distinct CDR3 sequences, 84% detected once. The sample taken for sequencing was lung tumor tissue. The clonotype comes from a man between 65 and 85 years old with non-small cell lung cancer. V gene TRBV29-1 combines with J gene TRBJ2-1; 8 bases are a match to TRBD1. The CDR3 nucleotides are TGCAGCGTCTTAGCAGGGGGCCGGGATAATGAGCAGTTCTTC. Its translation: CSVLAGGRDNEQFF.